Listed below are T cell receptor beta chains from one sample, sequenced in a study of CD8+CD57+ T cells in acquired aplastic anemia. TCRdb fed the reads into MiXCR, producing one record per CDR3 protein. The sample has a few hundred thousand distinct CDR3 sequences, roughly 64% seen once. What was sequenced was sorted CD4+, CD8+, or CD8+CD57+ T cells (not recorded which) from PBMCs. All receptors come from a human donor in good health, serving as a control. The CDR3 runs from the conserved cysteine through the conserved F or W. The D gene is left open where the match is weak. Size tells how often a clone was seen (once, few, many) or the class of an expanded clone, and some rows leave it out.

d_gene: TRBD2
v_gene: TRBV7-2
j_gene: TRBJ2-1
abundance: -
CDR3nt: TGTGCCAGCAGTGTGGCGGGGGGGCGGAACGGGGAGCTGTTC
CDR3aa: CASSVAGGRNGELF

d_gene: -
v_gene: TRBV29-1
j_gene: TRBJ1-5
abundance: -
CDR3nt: TGCAGCGTTGAGCGGCAGGGGCCTGGACAGCAGCAGCATTTC
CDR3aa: CSVERQGPGQQQHF

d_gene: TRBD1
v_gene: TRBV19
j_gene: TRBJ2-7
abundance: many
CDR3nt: TGTGCCAGTAGTGTCGGGACAGGCCTAACCTACGAGCAGTACTTC
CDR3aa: CASSVGTGLTYEQYF

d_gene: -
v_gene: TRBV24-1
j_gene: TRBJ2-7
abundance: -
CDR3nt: TGTGCCAGTAGTACGGGGATAGGCGGCTACGATCAGTACTTC
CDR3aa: CASSTGIGGYDQYF

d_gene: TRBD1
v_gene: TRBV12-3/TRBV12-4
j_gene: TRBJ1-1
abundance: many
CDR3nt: TGTGCCAGCAGTCCTGACAGGGGCGGGACTGAAGCTTTCTTT
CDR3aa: CASSPDRGGTEAFF

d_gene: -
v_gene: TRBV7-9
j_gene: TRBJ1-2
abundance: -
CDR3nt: TGTGCCAGCAGCTTATCAAGGGGCGAGTCATATGGCTACACCTTC
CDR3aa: CASSLSRGESYGYTF

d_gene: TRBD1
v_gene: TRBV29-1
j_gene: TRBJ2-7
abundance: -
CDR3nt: TGCGGCGTAAGCACAGGGGGCAGGTACGCGCAGTACTTC
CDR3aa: CGVSTGGRYAQYF

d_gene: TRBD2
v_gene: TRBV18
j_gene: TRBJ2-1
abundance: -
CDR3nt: TGTGCCAGCACGAATAGCGGGGAGTACAATGAGCAGTTCTTC
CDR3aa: CASTNSGEYNEQFF

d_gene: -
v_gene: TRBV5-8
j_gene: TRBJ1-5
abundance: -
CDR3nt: TGTGCCAGCAGCTTAGGGGGGGACCGCAATCAGCCCCAGCATTTT
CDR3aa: CASSLGGDRNQPQHF

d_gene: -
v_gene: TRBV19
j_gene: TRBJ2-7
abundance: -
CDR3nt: TGTGCCAGTACCGCCCGGGACACTACCTACGAGCAGTACTTC
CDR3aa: CASTARDTTYEQYF

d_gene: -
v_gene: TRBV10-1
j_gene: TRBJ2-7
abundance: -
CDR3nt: TGCGCCAGCAGTGAGTCTCAGGGGACAAACGAGCAGTACTTC
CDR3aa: CASSESQGTNEQYF

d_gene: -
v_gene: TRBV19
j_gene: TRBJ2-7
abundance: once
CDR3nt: TGCAGGGGGACTCGACCGTGTAGCTCCTTACCAGCAGCTTTGTTGGGAGGTACCTACGAGCAGTACTTC
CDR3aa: CRGTRPCSSLPAALLGGTYEQYF

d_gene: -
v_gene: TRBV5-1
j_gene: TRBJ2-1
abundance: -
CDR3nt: TGCGCCAGCAGCGGGCGGGGCAAGACCCATGAGCAGTTCTTC
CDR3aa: CASSGRGKTHEQFF

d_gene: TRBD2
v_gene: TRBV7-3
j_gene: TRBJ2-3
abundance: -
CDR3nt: TGTGCCAGTAGATCATCTAGCGGGGGAAGCACAGATACGCAGTATTTT
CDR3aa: CASRSSSGGSTDTQYF

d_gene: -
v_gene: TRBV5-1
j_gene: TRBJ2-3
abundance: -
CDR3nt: TGCGCCAGCAGCTTGATATCGGAAGAGCGAGATACGCAGTATTTT
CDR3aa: CASSLISEERDTQYF

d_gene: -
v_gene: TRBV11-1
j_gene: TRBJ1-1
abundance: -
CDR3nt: TGTGCCAGCAGCCCATACCGGGTAGAGTTACTGAACACTGAAGCTTTCTTT
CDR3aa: CASSPYRVELLNTEAFF

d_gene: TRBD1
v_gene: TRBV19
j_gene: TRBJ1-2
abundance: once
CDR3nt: TGTGCCAGTAGTAGTCTATTCTCCGGGACAGTCGGCTACACCTTC
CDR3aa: CASSSLFSGTVGYTF

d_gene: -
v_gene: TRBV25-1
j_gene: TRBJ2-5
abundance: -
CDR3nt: TGTGCCAGCAGTGATCCCGGACCCCAAGAGACCCAGTACTTC
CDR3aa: CASSDPGPQETQYF